Detailed here is one TCR beta chain. Its antigen is not known. These data come from a study of naive and memory T cell subsets. Study findings and constraints: RNA-based TCR counts may shift with T cell activation and differentiation. A few larger clonotypes appeared in naive repertoires, especially CD8, possibly memory cells re-expressing CD45RA.

Germline V gives CDR1 MNHEY, CDR2 SVGAGI. Trimming pared 2 bases from V and 3 bases from J, leaving 7 bases between. This CDR3 is built from 14 residues. The beta constant-region primer was an equimolar mix of two oligonucleotides covering TRBC1 and TRBC2. TCRdb redid the calling of the UMI-ligation and nested PCR reads with MiXCR, one entry per CDR3 protein. The sample lists around 160,000 distinct CDR3 sequences, more than 15% seen once, with 0.14% to 0.15% in the top ten. The gene calls are TRBV6-5 and TRBJ1-4, with D hard to call. What was sequenced was naive CD4+ T cells from blood. This sequence was found in a human donor in good health. CDR3 coding DNA: TGTGCCAGCAGTTACATGAATTCTAATGAAAAACTGTTTTTT. Residues: CASSYMNSNEKLFF.